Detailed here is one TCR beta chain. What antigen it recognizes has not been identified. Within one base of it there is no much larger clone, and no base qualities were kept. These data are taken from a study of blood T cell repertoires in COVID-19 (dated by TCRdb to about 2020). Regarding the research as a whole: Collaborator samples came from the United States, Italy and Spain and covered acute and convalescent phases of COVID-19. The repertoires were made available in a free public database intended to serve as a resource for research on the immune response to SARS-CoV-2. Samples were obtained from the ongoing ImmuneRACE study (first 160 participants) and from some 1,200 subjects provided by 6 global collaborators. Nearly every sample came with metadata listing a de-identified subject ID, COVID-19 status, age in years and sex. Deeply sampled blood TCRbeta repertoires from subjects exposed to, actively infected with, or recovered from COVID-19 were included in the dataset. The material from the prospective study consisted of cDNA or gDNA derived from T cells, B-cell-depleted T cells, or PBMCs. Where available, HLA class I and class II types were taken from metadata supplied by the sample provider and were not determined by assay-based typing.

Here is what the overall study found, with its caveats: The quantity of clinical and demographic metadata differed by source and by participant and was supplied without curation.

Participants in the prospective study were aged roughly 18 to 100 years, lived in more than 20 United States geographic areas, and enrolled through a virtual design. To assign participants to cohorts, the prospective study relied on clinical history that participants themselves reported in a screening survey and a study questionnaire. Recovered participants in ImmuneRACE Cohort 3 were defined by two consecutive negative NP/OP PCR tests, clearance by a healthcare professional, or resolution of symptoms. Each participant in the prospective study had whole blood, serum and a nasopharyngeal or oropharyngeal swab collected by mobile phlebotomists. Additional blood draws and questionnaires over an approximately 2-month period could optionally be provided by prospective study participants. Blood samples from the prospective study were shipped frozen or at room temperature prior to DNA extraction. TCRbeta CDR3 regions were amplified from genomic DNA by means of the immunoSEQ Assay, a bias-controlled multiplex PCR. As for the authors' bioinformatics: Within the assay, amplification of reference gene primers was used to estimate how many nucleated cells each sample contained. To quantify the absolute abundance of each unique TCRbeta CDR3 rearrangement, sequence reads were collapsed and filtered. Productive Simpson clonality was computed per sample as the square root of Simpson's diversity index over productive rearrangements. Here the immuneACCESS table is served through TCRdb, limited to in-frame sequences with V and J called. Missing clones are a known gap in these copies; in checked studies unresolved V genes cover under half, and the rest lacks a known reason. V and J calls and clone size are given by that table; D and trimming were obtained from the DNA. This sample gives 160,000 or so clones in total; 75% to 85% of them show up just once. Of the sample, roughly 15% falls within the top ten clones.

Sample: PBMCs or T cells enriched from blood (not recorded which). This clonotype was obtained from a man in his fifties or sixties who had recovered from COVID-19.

The sequenced DNA is TGTGCCAGTAGTGGCCGGGAGCAGGGCCAAGAGACCCAGTACTTC. It translates to CASSGREQGQETQYF. Recombination linked TRBV19 to TRBJ2-5; TRBD2 is perhaps the D gene, given 6 matching bases. The germline V gene encodes CDR1 LNHDA and CDR2 SQIVND (reference sequence). The CDR3 contains 15 residues, cysteine and phenylalanine counted. CDR3 DNA only is kept here, 45 bases in frame from base 1. V gives up 5 bases and J gives up 1 base, and the segment between their germline ends measures 14 bases. Supplemented by the reference TRBV19 and TRBJ2-5 proteins around the CDR3, the complete variable domain is DGGITQSPKYLFRKEGQNVTLSCEQNLNHDAMYWYRQDPGQGLRLIYYSQIVNDFQKGDIAEGYSVSREKKESFPLTVTSAQKNPTAFYLCASSGREQGQETQYFGPGTRLLVL.